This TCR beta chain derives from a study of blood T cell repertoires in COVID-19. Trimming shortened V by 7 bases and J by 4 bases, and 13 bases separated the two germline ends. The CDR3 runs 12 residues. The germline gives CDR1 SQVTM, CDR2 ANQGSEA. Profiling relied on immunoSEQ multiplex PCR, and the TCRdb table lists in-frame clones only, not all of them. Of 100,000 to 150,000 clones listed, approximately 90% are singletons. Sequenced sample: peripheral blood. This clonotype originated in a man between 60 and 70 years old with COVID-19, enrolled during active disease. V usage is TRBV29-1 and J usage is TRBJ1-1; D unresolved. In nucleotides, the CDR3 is TGCAGCGCCGGGTCCCTCGTCACTGAAGCTTTCTTT. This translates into CSAGSLVTEAFF.